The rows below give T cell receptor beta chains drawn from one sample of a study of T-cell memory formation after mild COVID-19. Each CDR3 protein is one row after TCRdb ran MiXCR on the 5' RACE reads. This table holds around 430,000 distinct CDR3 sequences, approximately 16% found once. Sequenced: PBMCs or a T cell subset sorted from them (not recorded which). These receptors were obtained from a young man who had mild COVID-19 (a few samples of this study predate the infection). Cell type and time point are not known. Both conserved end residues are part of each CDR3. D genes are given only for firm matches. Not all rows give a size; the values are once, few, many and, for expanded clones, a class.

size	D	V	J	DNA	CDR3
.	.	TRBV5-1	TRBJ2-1	TGCGCCAGCAGGCGAGGAAACAAGGTTGGGGATGAGCAGTTCTTC	CASRRGNKVGDEQFF
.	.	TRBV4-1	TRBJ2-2	TGCGCCAGCAGCCAAGAAGTCAGGACCACCGGGGAGCTGTTTTTT	CASSQEVRTTGELFF
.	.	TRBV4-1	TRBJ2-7	TGCGCCAGCAGCCAAGATCCCCGGGCGGGGCCCCTCTCCTACGAGCAGTACTTC	CASSQDPRAGPLSYEQYF
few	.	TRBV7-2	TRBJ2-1	TGTGCCAGCAGCTACCAGGGGGGGAGGTATGGTGAGCAGTTCTTC	CASSYQGGRYGEQFF
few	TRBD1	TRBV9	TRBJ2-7	TGTGCCAGCAGCCCTGGGGACAGGGAAAGAAACGAGCAGTACTTC	CASSPGDRERNEQYF
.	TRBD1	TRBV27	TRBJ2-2	TGTGCCAGCAGTGCCTCCGGGACAGGGGTTACCGGGGAGCTGTTTTTT	CASSASGTGVTGELFF
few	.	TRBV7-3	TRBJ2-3	TGTGCCAGCAGCGGAGGGTCTAGCACAGATACGCAGTATTTT	CASSGGSSTDTQYF
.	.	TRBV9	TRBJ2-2	TGTGCCAGCAGCGTCGGATACATGAACACCGGGGAGCTGTTTTTT	CASSVGYMNTGELFF
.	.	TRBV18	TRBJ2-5	TGTGCCAGCTCACCACCAGCGACCCAAGAGACCCAGTACTTC	CASSPPATQETQYF
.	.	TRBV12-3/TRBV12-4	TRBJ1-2	TGTGCCAGCAGTATGGTCGGAGGGAACTATGGCTACACCTTC	CASSMVGGNYGYTF
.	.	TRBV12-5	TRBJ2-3	TGTGCTAGTGGTCTCCCCCTCCCCGGCACAGATACGCAGTATTTT	CASGLPLPGTDTQYF
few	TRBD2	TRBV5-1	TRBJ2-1	TGCGCCAGCAGCTTGGCCCGGAGTAGCGGGGGGGTATGGGAGCAGTTCTTC	CASSLARSSGGVWEQFF
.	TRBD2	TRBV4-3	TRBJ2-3	TGCGCCAGCAGTCCCGGACTAGCGGGGGGTGGGACAGATACGCAGTATTTT	CASSPGLAGGGTDTQYF
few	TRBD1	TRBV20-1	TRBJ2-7	TGCAGTGCTAGAGATCCGGGGACAGGGCGGCACGAGCAGTACTTC	CSARDPGTGRHEQYF
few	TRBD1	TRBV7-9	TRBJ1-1	TGTGCCAGCAGCCACCCCGGGACAGCTGAAGCTTTCTTT	CASSHPGTAEAFF
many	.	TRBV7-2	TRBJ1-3	TGTGCCAGCAGTCAGAGGGGTGATGGAAACACCATATATTTT	CASSQRGDGNTIYF
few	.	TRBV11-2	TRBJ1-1	TGTGCCAGCAGCCATTATACAGGGAAGGACACTGAAGCTTTCTTT	CASSHYTGKDTEAFF
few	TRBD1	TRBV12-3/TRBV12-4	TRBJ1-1	TGTGCCAGCAGGCCATACAGGGGTCAGACTGAAGCTTTCTTT	CASRPYRGQTEAFF
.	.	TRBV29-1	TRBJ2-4	.	CSVGTGAAMWF
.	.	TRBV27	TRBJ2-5	TGTGCCAGCAGTTTATCGGGTTGGTTCGGCGGCGATGAGACCCAGTACTTC	CASSLSGWFGGDETQYF
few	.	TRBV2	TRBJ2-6	TGTGCCAGTGGGGGGCGCAGCGCTGGGGCCAACGTCCTGACTTTC	CASGGRSAGANVLTF
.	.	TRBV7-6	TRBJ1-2	TGTGCCAGCAGCTTTTCTACAGGGCTTAACTATGGCTACACCTTC	CASSFSTGLNYGYTF
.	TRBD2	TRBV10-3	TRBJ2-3	TGTGCCATCAGTGATTTTACTAGCGGGGTTAGCACAGATACGCAGTATTTT	CAISDFTSGVSTDTQYF
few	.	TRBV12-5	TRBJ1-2	TGTGCTAGTGGTTTGGTAGACGGGACGTATGGCTACACCTTC	CASGLVDGTYGYTF
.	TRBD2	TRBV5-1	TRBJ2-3	TGCGCCAGCAGCTTCTCACCGGGGGGGAGGGATACGCAGTATTTT	CASSFSPGGRDTQYF
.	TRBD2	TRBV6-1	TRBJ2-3	TGTGCCAGCAGTTATCGACTAGCCGGTACGCAGTATTTT	CASSYRLAGTQYF
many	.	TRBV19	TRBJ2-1	TGTGCCAGTAGTATCGCTAGCTACAGTGAGCAGTTCTTC	CASSIASYSEQFF
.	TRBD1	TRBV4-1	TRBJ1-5	TGCGCCAGCAGCCGAGCAGACAGGGGCCTTCAGCCCCAGCATTTT	CASSRADRGLQPQHF
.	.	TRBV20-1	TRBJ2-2	TGCAGTGCCGCACCTACTTATACCGGGGAGCTGTTTTTT	CSAAPTYTGELFF
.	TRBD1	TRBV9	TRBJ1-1	TGTGCCAGCAATCAGGGGGCGGGGAAGAACACTGAAGCTTTCTTT	CASNQGAGKNTEAFF
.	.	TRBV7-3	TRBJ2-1	TGTGCCAGCAGCTTATTGGGTTACAATGAGCAGTTCTTC	CASSLLGYNEQFF
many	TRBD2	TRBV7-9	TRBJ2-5	TGTGCCAGCATGGCGGGCGAGCGGGGGGGCCGGGAGACCCAGTACTTC	CASMAGERGGRETQYF
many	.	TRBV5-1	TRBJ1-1	TGCGCCAGCAGCTTGTCCTTGGCAGAGAACACTGAAGCTTTCTTT	CASSLSLAENTEAFF
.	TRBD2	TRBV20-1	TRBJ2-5	TGCAGTGCTAGAGATCTCCAGCGGGGGTTCCAAGAGACCCAGTACTTC	CSARDLQRGFQETQYF
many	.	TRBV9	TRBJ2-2	TGTGCCAGCAGCGACTCCGGGCGAGGGGAGCTGTTTTTT	CASSDSGRGELFF
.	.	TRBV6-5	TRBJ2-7	TGTGCCAGCAGTTACTCCGCCAGGGGGGTTTCCTACGAGCAGTACTTC	CASSYSARGVSYEQYF
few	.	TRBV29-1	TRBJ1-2	TGCAGCGTTAAACTGGCCGGGGCAGGGAGAAACTATGGCTACACCTTC	CSVKLAGAGRNYGYTF
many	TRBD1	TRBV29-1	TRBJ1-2	TGCAGCGTTGAAGATGCGGGACAGGCCTATGGCTACACCTTC	CSVEDAGQAYGYTF
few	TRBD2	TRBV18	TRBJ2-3	TGTGCCAGCTCGACCAGGGCGAGCGGGGGGGTCACAGATACGCAGTATTTT	CASSTRASGGVTDTQYF
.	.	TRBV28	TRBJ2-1	TGTGCCAGCAGTTTAGAGAGCCTTGAGCAGTTCTTC	CASSLESLEQFF
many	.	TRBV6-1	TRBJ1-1	TGTGCCAGCAGTGAAGCTGGTGGGGGCGGGACTGAAGCTTTCTTT	CASSEAGGGGTEAFF
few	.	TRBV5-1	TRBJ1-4	TGCGCCAGCAGCTTGTCAGGCCTAAGAGAAAAACTGTTTTTT	CASSLSGLREKLFF
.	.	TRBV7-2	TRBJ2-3	TGTGCCAGCAGCTTTTCTCTGAGGACAGATACGCAGTATTTT	CASSFSLRTDTQYF
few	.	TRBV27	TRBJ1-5	TGTGCCAGCAGTTTATCGATAAATCAGCCCCAGCATTTT	CASSLSINQPQHF
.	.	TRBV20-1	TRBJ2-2	TGCAGTGCTCCTTTCTCGGGGCCCACCGCCGGGGAGCTGTTTTTT	CSAPFSGPTAGELFF
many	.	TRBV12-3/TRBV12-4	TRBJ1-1	TGTGCCAGCAGTTGGGGCAGAGTGAACACTGAAGCTTTCTTT	CASSWGRVNTEAFF
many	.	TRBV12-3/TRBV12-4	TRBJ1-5	TGTGCCAGCAGTTTAGACAGTTTCAATCAGCCCCAGCATTTT	CASSLDSFNQPQHF
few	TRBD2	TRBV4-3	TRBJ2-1	TGCGCCAGCAGCCAGGGCCGGGGGGGGACCTACAATGAGCAGTTCTTC	CASSQGRGGTYNEQFF
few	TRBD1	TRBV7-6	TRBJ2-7	TGTGCCAGCAGCGCCTTCGTGGACAGGGGTGAGAACGAGCAGTACTTC	CASSAFVDRGENEQYF
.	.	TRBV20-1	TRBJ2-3	TGCAGTGCTACCCGTAGTGGCACAGATACGCAGTATTTT	CSATRSGTDTQYF
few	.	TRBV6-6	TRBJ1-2	TGTGCCAGCAGTTACGATCCAATCTATGGCTACACCTTC	CASSYDPIYGYTF
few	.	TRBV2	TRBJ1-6	TGTGCCAGCAGTGCCCCTACCTATAATTCACCCCTCCACTTT	CASSAPTYNSPLHF
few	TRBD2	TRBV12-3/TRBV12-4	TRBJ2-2	TGTGCCAGCAGTCGGAGGACGGGGGGGACCGGGGAGCTGTTTTTT	CASSRRTGGTGELFF
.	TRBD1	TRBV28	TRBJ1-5	TGTGCCAGCAGTTCTCCGGGACAGGTGGTCCTCAATCAGCCCCAGCATTTT	CASSSPGQVVLNQPQHF
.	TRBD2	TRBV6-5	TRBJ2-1	TGTGCCAGCAACCTAGCGGGGGGGTCCTACAATGAGCAGTTCTTC	CASNLAGGSYNEQFF
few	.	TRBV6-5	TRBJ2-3	TGTGCCAGCGGAGGCTTAGCCACAGATACGCAGTATTTT	CASGGLATDTQYF
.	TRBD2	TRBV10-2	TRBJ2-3	TGCGCCAGCAGTGACACTGTGGGACTAGCGGATACGCAGTATTTT	CASSDTVGLADTQYF
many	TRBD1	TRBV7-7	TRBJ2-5	TGTGCTAGCAGCTTAGGGGGGACAGGTGGAGAGACCCAGTACTTC	CASSLGGTGGETQYF
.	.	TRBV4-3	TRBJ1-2	TGCGCCAGCAGCCAACATATGCGGGATAACTATGGCTACACCTTC	CASSQHMRDNYGYTF